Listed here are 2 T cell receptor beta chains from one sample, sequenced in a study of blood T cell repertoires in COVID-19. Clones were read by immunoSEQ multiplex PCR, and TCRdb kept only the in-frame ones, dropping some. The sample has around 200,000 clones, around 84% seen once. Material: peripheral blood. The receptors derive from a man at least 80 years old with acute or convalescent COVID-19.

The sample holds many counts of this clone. The CDR3 region is CASRMGGGNTDTQYF. CDR3 nucleotide sequence: TGTGCCAGCAGAATGGGCGGGGGGAACACAGATACGCAGTATTTT. The gene calls are TRBV3-1 (or the pseudogene TRBV3-2) and TRBJ2-3, with 8 bases fitting TRBD2. The CDR3 spans 15 residues. V lost 6 bases to trimming and J lost 2 bases; unmatched junction nucleotides: 7. Germline CDR1 reads LGHDT; CDR2 reads YNNKEL (reference sequence).

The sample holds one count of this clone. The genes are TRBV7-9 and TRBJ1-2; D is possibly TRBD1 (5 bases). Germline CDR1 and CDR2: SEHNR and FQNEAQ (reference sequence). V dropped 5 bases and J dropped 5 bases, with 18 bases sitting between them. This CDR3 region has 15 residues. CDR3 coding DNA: TGTGCCAGCAGCGTCACCTCCGGGGGGGTGTATGGCTACACCTTC. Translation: CASSVTSGGVYGYTF. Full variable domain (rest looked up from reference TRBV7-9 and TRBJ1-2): DTGVSQNPRHKITKRGQNVTFRCDPISEHNRLYWYRQTLGQGPEFLTYFQNEAQLEKSRLLSDRFSAERPKGSFSTLEIQRTEQGDSAMYLCASSVTSGGVYGYTFGSGTRLTVV.